The 10 T cell receptor beta chains listed next were all sequenced from one sample in a study of cytomegalovirus exposure and HLA in healthy donors. Produced via immunoSEQ multiplex PCR; TCRdb's table is partial and in-frame only. The sample has tens of thousands of clones, around 94% seen once. Sequenced material: PBMCs. The origin of the receptors is a young woman in good health and CMV-seropositive.

The chain couples TRBV7-3 to TRBJ2-2; 9 bases agree with TRBD1. The CDR3 covers 16 residues. CDR1 is SGHTA and CDR2 is FQGTGA in the germline V gene. Trimming at V came to 3 bases and at J to 6 bases, leaving 8 bases not matched to a gene. CDR3 bases: TGTGCCAGCAGCTTGCTGCGCCGGGACAGGGCCGGGGAGCTGTTTTTT. The encoded protein is CASSLLRRDRAGELFF.

In regard to this clone: Other DNA sequences in this sample translate to the same CDR3. J is TRBJ1-5 and V is TRBV29-1, with TRBD1 identical over 9 bases. The CDR3 is made up of 14 amino acids. V gave up 6 bases and J gave up 1 base; unmatched junction bases: 4. Germline CDR1 reads SQVTM; CDR2 reads ANQGSEA. CDR3 nucleotide sequence: TGCAGCGTACGCACAGGGGGCAGCAATCAGCCCCAGCATTTT. This translates into CSVRTGGSNQPQHF. Full variable domain (outside the CDR3, taken from reference TRBV29-1 and TRBJ1-5): SAVISQKPSRDICQRGTSLTIQCQVDSQVTMMFWYRQQPGQSLTLIATANQGSEATYESGFVIDKFPISRPNLTFSTLTVSNMSPEDSSIYLCSVRTGGSNQPQHFGDGTRLSIL.

The chain has TRBV5-5 and TRBJ2-7; D ambiguous. This CDR3 is 14 amino acids long. Trimming shortened V by 4 bases and J by 0 bases, and 11 bases separated the two germline ends. Germline lookup yields CDR1 SGHKS and CDR2 YYEKEE (reference sequence). CDR3 DNA sequence: TGTGCCAGCAGCCTTGCGTCGGGCTCCTACGAGCAGTACTTC. Translated, it gives CASSLASGSYEQYF.

This rearrangement joins TRBV4-3 to TRBJ1-1, with D possibly matching TRBD1 (6 bases). Germline CDR1 reads LGHNA; CDR2 reads YSLEER. V was trimmed by 0 bases and J by 4 bases, leaving 12 bases between them. The CDR3 sequence is 15 residues long. The CDR3 protein is CASSQDLKGVTEAFF. The CDR3 DNA sequence: TGCGCCAGCAGCCAAGATTTGAAGGGGGTCACTGAAGCTTTCTTT.

This clone is a singleton in its sample. V is TRBV7-2 and J is TRBJ1-2, with a weak D call TRBD1 (5 bases). This CDR3 is built from 13 residues. Germline values: CDR1 SGHTA, CDR2 FQGNSA. V lost 5 bases and J lost 7, with 14 bases in between. This CDR3 reads CASSPSQGSGYTF. CDR3 bases: TGTGCCAGCAGCCCGTCTCAGGGATCTGGCTACACCTTC.

The rearrangement links TRBV5-1 to TRBJ2-3, with 10 bases lining up with TRBD2. The germline V gene encodes CDR1 SGHRS and CDR2 YFSETQ. Trimming removed 4 bases from V and 3 bases from J; junction bases left unmatched: 8. The CDR3 covers 16 residues. The CDR3 DNA sequence: TGCGCCAGCAGCCGTATTCTAGCGGGAGAAACAGATACGCAGTATTTT. Residues: CASSRILAGETDTQYF.

The V and J genes are TRBV27 and TRBJ1-1; a weak D match, TRBD1 (6 bases). V lost 8 bases, J lost 1 base, and 17 bases lay in between. Germline CDR1 reads MNHEY; CDR2 reads SMNVEV (reference sequence). The CDR3 runs 15 residues. The CDR3 region is CASYPQGGANTEAFF. The CDR3 nucleotides are TGTGCCAGCTACCCTCAAGGGGGGGCGAACACTGAAGCTTTCTTT.

V usage is TRBV7-2 and J usage is TRBJ2-2; possibly TRBD1 for D (6 bases). The CDR3 extends over 15 amino acids. The germline V gene encodes CDR1 SGHTA and CDR2 FQGNSA. V dropped 4 bases and J dropped 7 bases, with 16 bases sitting between them. This CDR3 is CASSSSTGSLGELFF. DNA of the CDR3: TGTGCCAGCAGCTCTTCGACAGGTAGTCTCGGGGAGCTGTTTTTT.

This clone was picked up a small number of times. CDR3 amino acids: CASSPDSNEKLFF. The DNA of the CDR3 is TGTGCCAGCAGTCCTGACAGCAATGAAAAACTGTTTTTT. The chain is built from TRBV27 and TRBJ1-4; D may be TRBD1 (5 bases). Trimming cost V 5 bases and J 5 bases, with 9 bases left between them. The CDR3 has 13 residues. Germline CDR1 is MNHEY and CDR2 is SMNVEV (reference sequence).

The rearrangement links TRBV11-3 to TRBJ1-1, with 7 positions matching TRBD1. The CDR3 length is 18 residues. V shed 4 bases and J 4 bases; nucleotides not matched to a gene: 18. Germline assignment: CDR1 SGHNT and CDR2 YENEEA. CDR3 residues: CASSSGLWHLTGATEAFF. CDR3 in DNA: TGTGCCAGCAGCTCCGGCTTATGGCACCTTACAGGGGCCACTGAAGCTTTCTTT.